This passage covers 30 T cell receptor beta chains from one sample sequenced in a study of cytotoxic CD8 clonotypes in ibrutinib-treated CLL. TCRdb's copy holds only in-frame clones and misses some; the assay was immunoSEQ multiplex PCR. Here the sample spans 65,000 to 90,000 clones, over 80% being singletons. Sequences were derived from PBMCs, sampled after 24 months of ibrutinib treatment. The source is a human donor with chronic lymphocytic leukemia.

V usage is TRBV7-3 and J usage is TRBJ2-3; D is unclear. This CDR3 has 13 residues. Germline V gene sequence: CDR1 SGHTA, CDR2 FQGTGA. V was shortened by 6 bases and J by 6 bases, with 13 bases between the two germline ends. The CDR3 bases are TGTGCCAGCAGTGTCGGTCCCATGGATACGCAGTATTTT. This sequence encodes CASSVGPMDTQYF. Supplemented by reference TRBV7-3 and TRBJ2-3, the full variable domain reads GAGVSQTPSNKVTEKGKYVELRCDPISGHTALYWYRQSLGQGPEFLIYFQGTGAADDSGLPNDRFFAVRPEGSVSTLKIQRTERGDSAVYLCASSVGPMDTQYFGPGTRLTVL.

The gene calls are TRBV5-1 and TRBJ2-1; a possible D gene is TRBD2 (6 bases). Germline values: CDR1 SGHRS, CDR2 YFSETQ. The ends were cut back, 4 bases at V and 5 bases at J, with 13 bases in the middle. The CDR3 runs 14 residues. This CDR3 is CASSPGSLDNEQFF. The CDR3 DNA reads TGCGCCAGCAGCCCCGGGAGTTTGGACAATGAGCAGTTCTTC.

J is TRBJ2-1 and V is TRBV5-4, with 8 bases that match TRBD2. Germline CDR1 reads SGHNT; CDR2 reads YYREEE (reference sequence). After removal of 3 bases from V and 0 bases from J, the junction contained 5 bases not matched to a gene. The CDR3 covers 16 residues. The CDR3 coding sequence is TGTGCCAGCAGCTCGACTAGCGCGAGCTCCTACAATGAGCAGTTCTTC. It is translated as CASSSTSASSYNEQFF.

This clone showed up just once. This chain uses TRBV18 with TRBJ2-4, with D perhaps assigned TRBD1 or TRBD2 (6 bases each). This CDR3 is built from 14 residues. V shed 3 bases and J shed 6 bases, with 12 bases lying between them. Germline CDR1 reads KGHSH; CDR2 reads LQKENI. The CDR3 DNA reads as TGTGCCAGCTCACCGCAACAGGGAGGAAACATTCAGTACTTC. It codes for CASSPQQGGNIQYF.

The chain links TRBV2 to TRBJ2-2; TRBD2 aligns across 8 bases. V gave up 3 bases and J gave up 3 bases; unmatched junction bases: 6. Germline lookup yields CDR1 SNHLY and CDR2 FYNNEI. The CDR3 spans 16 residues. The DNA of the CDR3 is TGTGCCAGCAGTGAGCGGCGAGCGGGAGACACCGGGGAGCTGTTTTTT. Its protein product is CASSERRAGDTGELFF.

The chain has TRBV5-1 and TRBJ2-3, with TRBD1 matching over 8 bases. The ends lost 0 bases at V and 6 bases at J; junction bases unmatched: 9. The germline CDR1 and CDR2 sequences are SGHRS and YFSETQ. The CDR3 is 16 amino acids. The DNA for the CDR3 is TGCGCCAGCAGCTTGGGGGACAGGCTAACGGACGATACGCAGTATTTT. This sequence encodes CASSLGDRLTDDTQYF.

In DNA form, the CDR3 reads TGTGCCAGCAGCAAGGTGATCTGGGACGGAGACACTGAAGCTTTCTTT. The encoded protein is CASSKVIWDGDTEAFF. The chain joins TRBV21-1 to TRBJ1-1. TRBV21-1 is assigned pseudogene status. The CDR3 runs 16 residues.

The genes are TRBV5-4 and TRBJ2-3, with 8 nucleotides matching TRBD1. Germline V CDR1 and CDR2: SGHNT, YYREEE (reference sequence). The CDR3 loop spans 15 amino acids. V lost 4 bases, J lost 2 bases, and 6 bases stayed unmatched. The CDR3 sequence: CASSPGGNPTDTQYF. As DNA, the CDR3 is TGTGCCAGCAGCCCAGGGGGCAATCCCACAGATACGCAGTATTTT.

The CDR3 DNA reads as TGTGCCAGCAGGTACTCTAGGGACCCTAATCAGTACTTC. It codes for CASRYSRDPNQYF. The chain links TRBV28 to TRBJ2-7; D is possibly TRBD1 or TRBD2 (5 bases each). Per the germline V gene, CDR1 is MDHEN and CDR2 is SYDVKM. V was shortened by 6 bases and J by 10 bases, with 19 bases between the two germline ends. The CDR3 is 13 amino acids.

The table lists this clone with a few counts. V gene TRBV5-6 combines with J gene TRBJ2-7; 9 bases align to TRBD1. Trimming at V came to 1 base and at J to 5 bases, leaving 7 bases not matched to a gene. The germline CDR1 and CDR2 sequences are SGHDT and YYEEEE. The CDR3 covers 15 residues. The CDR3 sequence is CASSLWDRARDEQYF. CDR3 DNA: TGTGCCAGCAGCTTGTGGGACAGGGCGAGGGACGAGCAGTACTTC.

V and J are TRBV6-6 and TRBJ2-1; TRBD1 is a possible D gene (6 bases). The V gene lost 7 bases and the J gene lost 1 base, with 8 bases spanning the gap. Germline values: CDR1 MNHNY, CDR2 SVGAGI (reference sequence). The CDR3 spans 13 residues. The chain's CDR3 is CASTQGSYNEQFF. As DNA, the CDR3 is TGTGCCAGCACGCAGGGGTCCTACAATGAGCAGTTCTTC.

The chain has TRBV7-9 and TRBJ1-2; D remains unclear. Germline CDR1 and CDR2: SEHNR and FQNEAQ (reference sequence). The CDR3 loop spans 15 amino acids. Trimming left V 3 bases short and J 4 bases short, with 15 bases between. The CDR3 spells CASSFGRSGSYGYTF. DNA for the CDR3: TGTGCCAGCAGCTTCGGGAGGTCGGGGAGCTATGGCTACACCTTC.

J is TRBJ2-2 and V is TRBV10-3; D assignment may be TRBD1 or TRBD2 (5 bases each). In germline, CDR1 is ENHRY, CDR2 SYGVKD. CDR3 size: 17 residues. The V end lost 0 bases, the J end lost 6 bases, and 17 bases lay between the germline ends. For the CDR3, the DNA is TGTGCCATCAGTGAGTCTCCTGGGACCCTCGTCGCCGGGGAGCTGTTTTTT. Translation gives CAISESPGTLVAGELFF.

J is TRBJ1-4 and V is TRBV28; 7 bases line up with TRBD1. This CDR3 spans 15 amino acids. Germline V gene lookup returns CDR1 MDHEN and CDR2 SYDVKM. V lost 4 bases, J lost 8 bases, and 10 bases stayed unmatched. The CDR3 spells CASSSSGTDLEKLFF. CDR3 coding DNA: TGTGCCAGCAGTTCGTCCGGGACAGATTTAGAAAAACTGTTTTTT.

Comment on this clone: The junction does not match germline at one end; this may be a read error. The rearrangement uses TRBV27 and TRBJ1-1, with D maybe TRBD1 (5 bases). CDR3 length: 13 residues. CDR1 MNHEY and CDR2 SMNVEV come from the germline V gene (reference sequence). CDR3 residues: CASGFRGATEAFF. The CDR3 DNA reads TGTGCCAGCGGTTTTAGGGGTGCCACTGAAGCTTTCTTT.

J is TRBJ2-7 and V is TRBV30; D not resolved. V shed 3 bases and J shed 4 bases, with 16 bases lying between them. CDR3 length equals 14 residues. From germline, CDR1 is GTSNPN and CDR2 SVGIG (reference sequence). CDR3 loop: CAWRDVRNPYEQYF. The CDR3 DNA sequence: TGTGCCTGGAGAGACGTACGTAACCCTTACGAGCAGTACTTC.

The chain combines TRBV10-1 with TRBJ2-1; D uncertain. Germline V lookup: CDR1 WNHNN, CDR2 SYGVQD (reference sequence). V was clipped by 5 bases and J by 6 bases, with 2 bases between them. The CDR3 spans 10 residues. The CDR3 bases are TGCGCCAGCAGTCCCAATGAGCAGTTCTTC. Its protein is CASSPNEQFF.

The chain employs TRBV2 and TRBJ2-2; 7 positions match TRBD2. V shed 7 bases and J 1 base; nucleotides not matched to a gene: 3. Germline lookup yields CDR1 SNHLY and CDR2 FYNNEI. This CDR3 spans 14 amino acids. The CDR3 nucleotides read TGTGCCAGCATCGGGAGGCAGAACACCGGGGAGCTGTTTTTT. This codes for CASIGRQNTGELFF.

This sequence joins TRBV4-3 and TRBJ2-7, with 11 bases lining up with TRBD1. The CDR3 extends over 16 amino acids. V gave up 0 bases and J gave up 4 bases; unmatched junction bases: 5. Germline loops: CDR1 LGHNA, CDR2 YSLEER. As DNA, the CDR3 is TGCGCCAGCAGCCAAGATTATGGGACAGGGGGTTACGAGCAGTACTTC. This translates into CASSQDYGTGGYEQYF.

The sample holds a few counts of this clone. The chain combines TRBV5-1 with TRBJ2-7; 13 nucleotides align to TRBD2. Germline V lookup: CDR1 SGHRS, CDR2 YFSETQ. J was trimmed by 5 bases and V by 3 bases; bases with no gene match: 14. The CDR3 sequence is 18 residues long. The CDR3 protein is CASSSDRGLAGAGDEQYF. CDR3 coding DNA: TGCGCCAGCAGCTCAGACCGCGGACTAGCGGGAGCCGGGGACGAGCAGTACTTC.

For this clone: The junction shows a germline mismatch at one end, possibly a read error. V usage is TRBV2 and J usage is TRBJ2-1; TRBD2 aligns across 8 bases. Germline loops: CDR1 SNHLY, CDR2 FYNNEI. This CDR3 region has 15 residues. The CDR3 loop reads CASREAGVGHNEQFF. In DNA form, the CDR3 reads TGTGCCAGCAGGGAAGCGGGAGTGGGGCACAATGAGCAGTTCTTC.

This sequence joins TRBV29-1 and TRBJ2-7, with 10 bases identical to TRBD2. This CDR3 spans 14 amino acids. Unmatched junction bases numbered 12, after V lost 6 bases and J lost 7 bases. CDR1 is SQVTM, CDR2 ANQGSEA, per germline. CDR3 in DNA: TGCAGCGTCACCACGAGTAGCGGGAGGCAGGAGCAGTACTTC. It translates to CSVTTSSGRQEQYF.

V gene TRBV30 combines with J gene TRBJ1-1; 7 bases align to TRBD1. The CDR3 contains 13 residues. The trim removed 2 bases at V and 2 bases at J, leaving 2 bases unmatched. Germline values: CDR1 GTSNPN, CDR2 SVGIG (reference sequence). In DNA form, the CDR3 reads TGTGCCTGGAGTCGACAGGGTAACACTGAAGCTTTCTTT. This translates into CAWSRQGNTEAFF.

The rearrangement uses TRBV11-3 and TRBJ2-3; no firm D call. Germline assignment: CDR1 SGHNT and CDR2 YENEEA. The CDR3 has 15 residues. V lost 1 base, J lost 2 bases, and 10 bases lay in between. CDR3 region: CASSLGARPTDTQYF. The CDR3 nucleotides read TGTGCCAGCAGCTTAGGGGCCAGACCCACAGATACGCAGTATTTT.

The table lists this clone with a few counts. V is TRBV6-5 and J is TRBJ1-5, with TRBD1 matching over 8 bases. V shed 1 base, J shed 3 bases, and the junction held 5 bases outside the gene matches. This CDR3 has 16 amino acids. CDR1 MNHEY and CDR2 SVGAGI come from the germline V gene. The DNA of the CDR3 is TGTGCCAGCAGTTACTTGGGGACAGGCCTCAATCAGCCCCAGCATTTT. Protein product: CASSYLGTGLNQPQHF.

In DNA, the CDR3 is TGTGCCAGCGCTGTCTGGCTAGCGGGAGTCGAGCAGTACTTC. It encodes CASAVWLAGVEQYF. The gene calls are TRBV5-5 and TRBJ2-7, with TRBD2 identical over 10 bases. The germline V gene encodes CDR1 SGHKS and CDR2 YYEKEE (reference sequence). J lost 6 bases, V lost 7 bases, and 10 bases had no gene match. The CDR3 runs 14 residues.

This chain uses TRBV7-2 with TRBJ1-1; D remains ambiguous. The CDR3 spans 15 residues. Germline CDR1 SGHTA, CDR2 FQGNSA. Trimming shortened V by 1 base and J by 0 bases, and 9 bases separated the two germline ends. CDR3 nucleotides: TGTGCCAGCAGCTTAGACACGGCGATGAACACTGAAGCTTTCTTT. Translating it yields CASSLDTAMNTEAFF.

This clone occurred once. The gene calls are TRBV19 and TRBJ1-2; D unresolved. Germline CDR1 is LNHDA and CDR2 is SQIVND (reference sequence). The CDR3 sequence is 12 residues long. Between the trimmed V and J ends, which lost 9 bases and 7 bases, there was a span of 15 bases. The CDR3 DNA sequence: TGTGCCAGCGCCGAACTTTCGGGTGGCTACACCTTC. It yields the protein CASAELSGGYTF.

The chain joins TRBV5-4 to TRBJ2-1; TRBD1 might be the D (5 bases). V lost 4 bases and J 1 base, leaving 12 bases between the germline ends. The CDR3 consists of 15 residues. Germline CDR1 reads SGHNT; CDR2 reads YYREEE (reference sequence). The CDR3 nucleotides are TGTGCCAGCAGCCCCGAGCAGGGTTCCTACAATGAGCAGTTCTTC. Protein product: CASSPEQGSYNEQFF.

The chain couples TRBV13 to TRBJ2-7, with a possible D match to TRBD1 (6 bases). V dropped 6 bases and J dropped 1 base, with 16 bases sitting between them. Germline assignment: CDR1 PRHDT and CDR2 FYEKMQ (reference sequence). The CDR3 sequence is 15 residues long. CDR3 residues: CASSESDRRSYEQYF. As DNA, the CDR3 is TGTGCCAGCAGTGAAAGCGACAGGAGGTCCTACGAGCAGTACTTC.